The sequence of this T cell receptor beta chain was determined in a study of T cell responses to AZD1222 COVID-19 vaccine. Whole-study findings and limits: White British people made up most donors, females outnumbered males, and clonal diversity was possibly underestimated. At 160-218 and 743-854, vaccine-associated CD4 TCRs were dominant, and they spanned spike.

A remark on this clone: Its target is not known.

The repertoire was sequenced with immunoSEQ multiplex PCR; TCRdb's copy has only in-frame clones and lacks some. Seen here are about 170,000 clones, 90% observed once, and the top ten hold approximately 1.6%. The CDR3 length is 16 residues. CDR1 and CDR2 from the germline V gene are KGHSH and LQKENI. J gave up 2 bases and V 5 bases, and 4 bases lay outside the gene matches. The rearrangement links TRBV18 to TRBJ2-4; 12 nucleotides agree with TRBD2. The specimen was peripheral blood, collected on day 0 of AZD1222 vaccination. The sequence derives from an adult in good health. Here the CDR3 reads CASSTGTSGSKNIQYF. CDR3 DNA sequence: TGTGCCAGCTCAACCGGGACTAGCGGGTCCAAAAACATTCAGTACTTC.